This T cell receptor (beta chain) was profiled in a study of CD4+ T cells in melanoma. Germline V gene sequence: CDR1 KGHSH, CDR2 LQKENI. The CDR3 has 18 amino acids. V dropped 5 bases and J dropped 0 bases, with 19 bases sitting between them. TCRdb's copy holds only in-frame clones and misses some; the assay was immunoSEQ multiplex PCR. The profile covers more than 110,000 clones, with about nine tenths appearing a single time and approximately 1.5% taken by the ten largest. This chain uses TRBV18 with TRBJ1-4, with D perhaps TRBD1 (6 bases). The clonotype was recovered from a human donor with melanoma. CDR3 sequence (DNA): TGTGCCAGCTCATTCAAGTGGGGACAACTATCAACTAATGAAAAACTGTTTTTT. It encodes CASSFKWGQLSTNEKLFF.